This TCR beta chain was recovered during a study of blood T cell repertoires in COVID-19. Study information: Material from acute and convalescent COVID-19 was sourced from the United States, Italy and Spain. Nucleic acid was either cDNA or gDNA, and it came from T cells, B-cell-depleted T cells, or PBMCs.

The CDR3 extends over 15 amino acids. The J segment lost 2 bases and the V segment lost 4 bases, leaving 7 bases of the junction unmatched. Germline V CDR1 and CDR2: SQVTM, ANQGSEA. In the authors' methods: By means of reference gene primer amplification, nucleated cell counts were estimated. The assay was immunoSEQ multiplex PCR, and TCRdb's table has in-frame clones only and misses some. V, J and clone size are taken as reported in that table, and D and trimming were inferred from the DNA itself. Counted here are under 250,000 clones, roughly nine tenths occurring once; the ten biggest clones make up 0.65% to 0.85%.

The material sequenced was peripheral blood. This receptor was taken from a man in his forties with acute or convalescent COVID-19. The chain employs TRBV29-1 and TRBJ1-4, with 7 bases identical to TRBD1. CDR3 protein: CSVGGEQGTNEKLFF. CDR3 in DNA: TGCAGCGTTGGGGGGGAACAGGGGACTAATGAAAAACTGTTTTTT.